This note documents a single T cell receptor (beta chain) sequence. The antigen is undetermined. This entry comes from a study of naive and memory T cell subsets. Cells stained for CD3, CD4, CD8, CD45RA, CD27 and viability were sorted into four CD45RA/CD27 subsets. An equimolar mix of two oligonucleotides served as the beta constant-region primer for TRBC1 and TRBC2. The ligated cDNA underwent four PCR rounds using SP2 and nested alpha and beta constant-region primers. A single record per CDR3 protein comes from TCRdb applying MiXCR to the UMI-ligation and nested PCR reads. The sample yields 65,000 to 85,000 distinct CDR3 sequences, under 15% seen once. Study results and caveats: Between naive and memory subsets, TCR abundance power law exponents differed. No ground truth validated the naive and memory repertoire findings.

The trim removed 5 bases at V and 5 bases at J, leaving 12 bases unmatched. Germline CDR1 reads DFQATT; CDR2 reads SNEGSKA (reference sequence). The CDR3 length is 16 residues. Input material: central memory CD4+ T cells from blood. The receptor was derived from a human donor in good health. The chain employs TRBV20-1 and TRBJ2-5, with 12 positions matching TRBD2. The CDR3 DNA is TGCAGTGCTGTTAAGACTAGCGGGAGTATCGTGGAGACCCAGTACTTC. Translating gives CSAVKTSGSIVETQYF.